The 16 T cell receptor beta chains below were found in one sample sequenced in a study of CD8+ T cells in alopecia areata. Following RNA extraction, reverse transcription yielded cDNA that acted as the sequencing template. The method was immunoSEQ multiplex PCR; TCRdb's version includes in-frame clones alone and lacks a portion of them. The data contain around 200,000 clones, 53% of them singletons. Described treatment: oral pan-JAK inhibitor, 5-10 mg twice daily. This specimen was CD8+ T cells sorted from blood, taken at week 24, from a patient treated with tofacitinib. The receptors stem from a human donor with alopecia areata.

This chain joins TRBV4-3 and TRBJ2-3; D perhaps matches TRBD1 (6 bases). Looked up from germline, CDR1 is LGHNA and CDR2 is YSLEER. V was cut by 0 bases and J by 1 base, with 14 bases left in between. The CDR3 runs 17 residues. CDR3 protein: CASSQDSLRGRTDTQYF. The CDR3 DNA follows: TGCGCCAGCAGCCAAGATAGTCTCAGGGGCCGCACAGATACGCAGTATTTT.

The gene calls are TRBV6-5 and TRBJ2-1, with 7 bases fitting TRBD2. Germline-derived CDR1 and CDR2 are MNHEY and SVGAGI. This CDR3 is 14 amino acids long. V shed 1 base and J 15 bases; nucleotides not matched to a gene: 12. This CDR3 is CASSYYTTSLGLFF. For the CDR3, the DNA is TGTGCCAGCAGTTACTATACGACTAGCCTTGGACTGTTCTTC.

As regards this clone: The junction differs from germline at one of its ends, possibly a read error. The chain links TRBV7-2 to TRBJ1-1; TRBD1 matches 7 bases. Germline CDR1 SGHTA, CDR2 FQGNSA. The CDR3 length is 13 residues. The CDR3 protein is CASNLRTGDEAFF. In DNA form, the CDR3 reads TGTGCCAGCAACTTAAGAACAGGGGACGAAGCTTTCTTT. Complete variable domain (other parts from reference TRBV7-2 and TRBJ1-1): GAGVSQSPSNKVTEKGKDVELRCDPISGHTALYWYRQSLGQGLEFLIYFQGNSAPDKSGLPSDRFSAERTGGSVSTLTIQRTQQEDSAVYLCASNLRTGDEAFFGQGTRLTVV.

The rearrangement joins TRBV27 to TRBJ1-6; no definite D call. Per the germline V gene, CDR1 is MNHEY and CDR2 is SMNVEV (reference sequence). This CDR3 spans 15 amino acids. V lost 3 bases and J 0 bases, leaving 6 bases between the germline ends. CDR3 in DNA: TGTGCCAGCAGTTTCTTAAGCTCCTATAATTCACCCCTCCACTTT. It yields the protein CASSFLSSYNSPLHF.

The chain couples TRBV11-2 to TRBJ2-3, with 10 bases lining up with TRBD2. CDR1 SGHAT and CDR2 FQNNGV come from the germline V gene. The junction had 7 bases not matched to a gene; V was cut back by 6 bases and J by 4 bases. The CDR3 sequence is 15 residues long. This chain's CDR3 is CASRQGAGGPDTQYF. CDR3 nucleotides: TGTGCCAGCAGGCAGGGAGCGGGGGGGCCAGATACGCAGTATTTT.

This clone has a handful of counts. The chain recombines TRBV30 with TRBJ1-2, with unresolved D. Looked up from germline, CDR1 is GTSNPN and CDR2 is SVGIG (reference sequence). This CDR3 is 12 amino acids long. Between the trimmed V and J ends, which lost 2 bases and 6 bases, there was a span of 10 bases. For the CDR3, the DNA is TGTGCCTGGAGTCCTCCCGGGGATGGCTACACCTTC. Its protein is CAWSPPGDGYTF.

The chain couples TRBV9 to TRBJ2-7, with 9 bases fitting TRBD1. Germline V CDR1 and CDR2: SGDLS, YYNGEE. The J segment lost 3 bases and the V segment lost 0 bases, leaving 1 base of the junction unmatched. There are 14 residues in the CDR3. The CDR3 loop reads CASSVGDRVYEQYF. The CDR3 DNA follows: TGTGCCAGCAGCGTAGGGGACAGGGTCTACGAGCAGTACTTC.

The chain combines TRBV11-2 with TRBJ2-5; 10 bases line up with TRBD1. With 4 bases clipped from V and 1 base from J, the junction kept 6 bases outside the gene matches. The CDR3 is 16 amino acids. Germline V gene data show CDR1 as SGHAT and CDR2 as FQNNGV. CDR3 protein: CASSYRDRGGQETQYF. The CDR3 coding sequence is TGTGCCAGCAGCTACCGGGACAGGGGCGGCCAAGAGACCCAGTACTTC.

This clone was counted a few times. The genes are TRBV29-1 and TRBJ1-5, with D unresolved. CDR1 and CDR2 from the germline V gene are SQVTM and ANQGSEA. Trimming stripped 7 bases from V and 7 bases from J, with 20 bases between. This CDR3 comprises 14 residues. CDR3 nucleotide sequence: TGCAGCGCCGACTTGTTTGAATATAGCCAGCCCCAGCATTTT. Amino acids: CSADLFEYSQPQHF.

This chain joins TRBV9 and TRBJ2-2, with D unclear. Trimming cost V 4 bases and J 3 bases, with 10 bases left between them. Germline V gene data show CDR1 as SGDLS and CDR2 as YYNGEE. This CDR3 comprises 14 residues. The CDR3 loop reads CASSLRLYTGELFF. CDR3 sequence (DNA): TGTGCCAGCAGCCTCCGACTGTACACCGGGGAGCTGTTTTTT.

The chain carries TRBV19 and TRBJ1-2; no reliable D call. Trimming removed 5 bases at V and 8 bases at J, with 18 bases between. Germline lookup yields CDR1 LNHDA and CDR2 SQIVND (reference sequence). The CDR3 consists of 14 residues. This chain's CDR3 is CASSQSTAAWGYTF. The DNA of the CDR3 is TGTGCCAGTAGTCAATCAACAGCGGCATGGGGCTACACCTTC.

This clone showed up just once. One junction end does not reproduce the germline sequence, and a read error may be involved. The rearrangement joins TRBV27 to TRBJ2-5; TRBD1 aligns across 9 bases. Germline loops: CDR1 MNHEY, CDR2 SMNVEV (reference sequence). This CDR3 has 16 residues. CDR3 DNA: TGTGCCGGCAGAGACACTGGGACAGGGTTCACTGAGGCCCAGTACTTC. It codes for CAGRDTGTGFTEAQYF.

Here the CDR3 DNA reads TGCGCCAGCAGCCAAGATCTGGAGGGGTCTAATGAAAAACTGTTTTTT. The encoded protein is CASSQDLEGSNEKLFF. The rearrangement joins TRBV4-3 to TRBJ1-4; possible D gene TRBD1, 5 bases. V shed 0 bases and J shed 3 bases, with 11 bases lying between them. This CDR3 has 16 residues. CDR1 LGHNA and CDR2 YSLEER come from the germline V gene.

J is TRBJ2-3 and V is TRBV5-1; 9 bases match TRBD1. V shed 4 bases and J 1 base; nucleotides not matched to a gene: 4. This CDR3 region has 15 residues. Germline lookup yields CDR1 SGHRS and CDR2 YFSETQ. The DNA of the CDR3 is TGCGCCAGCAGCCGGGGACAGGGAGGCACAGATACGCAGTATTTT. Translation gives CASSRGQGGTDTQYF.

The rearrangement joins TRBV7-9 to TRBJ2-3, with 9 positions matching TRBD1. Trimming removed 2 bases from V and 6 bases from J; junction bases left unmatched: 6. The length of the CDR3 is 15 residues. Germline CDR1 is SEHNR and CDR2 is FQNEAQ (reference sequence). DNA of the CDR3: TGTGCCAGCAGCTTAATGTGGGACAGGGAGGATACGCAGTATTTT. Translated, it gives CASSLMWDREDTQYF.

This rearrangement joins TRBV7-9 to TRBJ2-7; D is unclear. This CDR3 region has 12 residues. Looked up from germline, CDR1 is SEHNR and CDR2 is FQNEAQ (reference sequence). V dropped 5 bases and J dropped 2 bases, with 7 bases sitting between them. The CDR3 region has the DNA TGTGCCAGCAGCGGCGGACCCTACGAGCAGTACTTC. Translated, it gives CASSGGPYEQYF.